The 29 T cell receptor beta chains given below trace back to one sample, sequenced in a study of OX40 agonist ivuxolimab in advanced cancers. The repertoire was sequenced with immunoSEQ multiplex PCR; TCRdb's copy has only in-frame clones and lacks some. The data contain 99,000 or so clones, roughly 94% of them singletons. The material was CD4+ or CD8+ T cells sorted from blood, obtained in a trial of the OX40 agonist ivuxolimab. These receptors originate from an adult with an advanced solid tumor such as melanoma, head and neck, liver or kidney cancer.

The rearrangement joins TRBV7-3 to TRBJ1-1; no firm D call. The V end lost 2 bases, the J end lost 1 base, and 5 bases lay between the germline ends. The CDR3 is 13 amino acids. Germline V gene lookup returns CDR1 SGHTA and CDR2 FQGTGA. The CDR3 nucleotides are TGTGCCAGCAGCTTATCAGAGAACACTGAAGCTTTCTTT. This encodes CASSLSENTEAFF.

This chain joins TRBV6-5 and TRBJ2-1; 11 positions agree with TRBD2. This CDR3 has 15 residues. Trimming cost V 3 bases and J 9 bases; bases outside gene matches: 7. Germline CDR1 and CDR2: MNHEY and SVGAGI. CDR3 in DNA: TGTGCCAGCAGTTATGCTAGCGGGGGGTTTGGTGAGCAGTTCTTC. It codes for CASSYASGGFGEQFF.

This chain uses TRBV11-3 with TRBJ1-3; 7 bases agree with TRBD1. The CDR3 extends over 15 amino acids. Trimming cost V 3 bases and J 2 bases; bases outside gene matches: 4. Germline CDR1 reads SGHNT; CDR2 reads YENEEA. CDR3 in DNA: TGTGCCAGCAGCTTTATCGGGACAGCTGGAAACACCATATATTTT. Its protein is CASSFIGTAGNTIYF. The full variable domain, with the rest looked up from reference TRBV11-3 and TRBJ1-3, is EAGVVQSPRYKIIEKKQPVAFWCNPISGHNTLYWYLQNLGQGPELLIRYENEEAVDDSQLPKDRFSAERLKGVDSTLKIQPAELGDSAVYLCASSFIGTAGNTIYFGEGSWLTVV.

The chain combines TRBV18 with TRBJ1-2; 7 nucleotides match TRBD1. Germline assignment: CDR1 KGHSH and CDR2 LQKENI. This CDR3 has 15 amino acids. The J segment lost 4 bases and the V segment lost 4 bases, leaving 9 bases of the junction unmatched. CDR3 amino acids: CASSRASGQSYGYTF. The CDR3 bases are TGTGCCAGCTCACGGGCCTCGGGACAGAGCTATGGCTACACCTTC.

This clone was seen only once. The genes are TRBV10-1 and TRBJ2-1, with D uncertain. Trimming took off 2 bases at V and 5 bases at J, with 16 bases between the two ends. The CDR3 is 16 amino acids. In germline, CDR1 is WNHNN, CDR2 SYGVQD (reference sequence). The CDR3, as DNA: TGCGCCAGCAGTGAGACCGGCCCATATGATAACAATGAGCAGTTCTTC. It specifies CASSETGPYDNNEQFF.

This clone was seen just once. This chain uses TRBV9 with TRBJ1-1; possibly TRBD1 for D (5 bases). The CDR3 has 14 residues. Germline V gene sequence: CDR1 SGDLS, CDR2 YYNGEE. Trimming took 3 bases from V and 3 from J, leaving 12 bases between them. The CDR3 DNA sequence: TGTGCCAGCAGCGCCGGGGCCGGGGACACTGAAGCTTTCTTT. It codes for CASSAGAGDTEAFF.

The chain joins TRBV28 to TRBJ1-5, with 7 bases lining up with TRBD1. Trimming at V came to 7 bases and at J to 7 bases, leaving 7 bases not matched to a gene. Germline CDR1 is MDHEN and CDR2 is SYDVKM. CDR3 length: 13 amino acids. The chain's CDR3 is CASIPQGRQPQHF. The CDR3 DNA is TGTGCCAGCATCCCACAGGGGCGGCAGCCCCAGCATTTT.

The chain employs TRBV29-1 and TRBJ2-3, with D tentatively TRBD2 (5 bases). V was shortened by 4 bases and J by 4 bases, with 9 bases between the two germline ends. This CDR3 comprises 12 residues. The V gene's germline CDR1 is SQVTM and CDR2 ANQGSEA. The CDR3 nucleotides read TGCAGCGTTGTGGGGAGTGCAGATACGCAGTATTTT. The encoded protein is CSVVGSADTQYF.

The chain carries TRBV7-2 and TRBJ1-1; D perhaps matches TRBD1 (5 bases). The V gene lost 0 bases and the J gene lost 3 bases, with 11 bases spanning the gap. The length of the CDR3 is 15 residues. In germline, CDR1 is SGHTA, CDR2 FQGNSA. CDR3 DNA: TGTGCCAGCAGCTTAGCAGCCTCACAGGACACTGAAGCTTTCTTT. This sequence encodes CASSLAASQDTEAFF.

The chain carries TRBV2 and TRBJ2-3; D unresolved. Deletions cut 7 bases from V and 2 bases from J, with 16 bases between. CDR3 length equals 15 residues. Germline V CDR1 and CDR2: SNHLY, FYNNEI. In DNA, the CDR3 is TGTGCCAGCAACCCTCGGCAGATATCCACAGATACGCAGTATTTT. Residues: CASNPRQISTDTQYF.

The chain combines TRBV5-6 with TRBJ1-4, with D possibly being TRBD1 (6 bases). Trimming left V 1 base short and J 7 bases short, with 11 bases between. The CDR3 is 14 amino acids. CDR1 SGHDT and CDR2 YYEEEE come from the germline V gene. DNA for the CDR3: TGTGCCAGCAGCTTGCGGGGGCTGGGTGAAAAACTGTTTTTT. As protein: CASSLRGLGEKLFF.

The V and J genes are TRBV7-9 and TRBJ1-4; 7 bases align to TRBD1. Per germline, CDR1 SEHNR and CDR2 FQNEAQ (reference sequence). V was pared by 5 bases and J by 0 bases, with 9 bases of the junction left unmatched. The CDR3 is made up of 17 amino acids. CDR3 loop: CASSPQGIGATNEKLFF. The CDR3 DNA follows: TGTGCCAGCAGCCCACAGGGGATCGGCGCAACTAATGAAAAACTGTTTTTT. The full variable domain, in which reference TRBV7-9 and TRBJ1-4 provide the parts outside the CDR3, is DTGVSQNPRHKITKRGQNVTFRCDPISEHNRLYWYRQTLGQGPEFLTYFQNEAQLEKSRLLSDRFSAERPKGSFSTLEIQRTEQGDSAMYLCASSPQGIGATNEKLFFGSGTQLSVL.

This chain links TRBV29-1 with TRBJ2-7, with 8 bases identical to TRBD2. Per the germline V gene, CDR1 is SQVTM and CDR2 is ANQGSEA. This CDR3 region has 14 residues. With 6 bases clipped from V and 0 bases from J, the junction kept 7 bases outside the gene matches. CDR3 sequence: CSVGLAGLSYEQYF. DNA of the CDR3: TGCAGCGTCGGTCTAGCGGGCCTCTCCTACGAGCAGTACTTC.

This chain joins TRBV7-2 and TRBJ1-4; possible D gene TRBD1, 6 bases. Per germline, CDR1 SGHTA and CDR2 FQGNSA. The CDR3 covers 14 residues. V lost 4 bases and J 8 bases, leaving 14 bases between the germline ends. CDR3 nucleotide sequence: TGTGCCAGCAGCTCCGACAGGTCCTCGGAAAAACTGTTTTTT. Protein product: CASSSDRSSEKLFF.

CDR3 nucleotide sequence: TGCGCCAGCAGCTTTCGAGGGGGACAGGGGGACACTGAAGCTTTCTTT. This sequence encodes CASSFRGGQGDTEAFF. The V call is TRBV5-1, the J call TRBJ1-1, with TRBD1 matching over 11 bases. V shed 2 bases, J shed 3 bases, and the junction held 6 bases outside the gene matches. CDR3 length equals 16 residues. Per the germline V gene, CDR1 is SGHRS and CDR2 is YFSETQ.

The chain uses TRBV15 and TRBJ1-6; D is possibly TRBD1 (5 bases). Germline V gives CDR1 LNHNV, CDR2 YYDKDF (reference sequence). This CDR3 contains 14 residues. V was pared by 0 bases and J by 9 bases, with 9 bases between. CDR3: CATSRDRDFSPLHF. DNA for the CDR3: TGTGCCACCAGCAGAGACAGGGACTTTTCACCCCTCCACTTT.

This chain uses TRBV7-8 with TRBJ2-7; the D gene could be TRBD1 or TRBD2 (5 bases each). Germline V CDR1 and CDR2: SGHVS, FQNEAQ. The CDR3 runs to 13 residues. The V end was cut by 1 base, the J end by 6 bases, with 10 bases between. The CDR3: CASSLGLRGEQYF. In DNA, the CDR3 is TGTGCCAGCAGCTTAGGACTGAGGGGCGAGCAGTACTTC.

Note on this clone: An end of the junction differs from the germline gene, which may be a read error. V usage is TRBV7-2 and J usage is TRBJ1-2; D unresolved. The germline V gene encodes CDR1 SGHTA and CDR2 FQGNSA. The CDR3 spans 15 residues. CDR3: CASSQDSRPDHGPTF. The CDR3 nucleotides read TGCGCCAGCAGCCAAGATTCTAGGCCGGACCATGGTCCCACCTTC.

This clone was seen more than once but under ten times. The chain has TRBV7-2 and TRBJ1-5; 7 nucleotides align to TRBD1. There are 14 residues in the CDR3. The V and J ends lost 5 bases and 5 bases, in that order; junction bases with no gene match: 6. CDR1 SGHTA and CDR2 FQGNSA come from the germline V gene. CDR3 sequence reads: CASSPQGRDQPQHF. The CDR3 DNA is TGTGCCAGCAGCCCACAGGGGCGGGATCAGCCCCAGCATTTT.

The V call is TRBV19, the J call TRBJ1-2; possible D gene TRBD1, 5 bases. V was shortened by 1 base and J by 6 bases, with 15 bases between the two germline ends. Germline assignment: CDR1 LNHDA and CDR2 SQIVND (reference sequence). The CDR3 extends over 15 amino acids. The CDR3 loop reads CASSIARGSWNGYTF. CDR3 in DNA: TGTGCCAGTAGTATAGCGCGGGGGTCCTGGAATGGCTACACCTTC.

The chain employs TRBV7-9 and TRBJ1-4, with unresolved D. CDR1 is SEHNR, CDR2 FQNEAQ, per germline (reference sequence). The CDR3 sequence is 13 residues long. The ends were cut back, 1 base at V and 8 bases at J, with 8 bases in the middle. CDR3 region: CASSLEGSEKLFF. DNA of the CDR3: TGTGCCAGCAGCTTAGAGGGCAGCGAAAAACTGTTTTTT.

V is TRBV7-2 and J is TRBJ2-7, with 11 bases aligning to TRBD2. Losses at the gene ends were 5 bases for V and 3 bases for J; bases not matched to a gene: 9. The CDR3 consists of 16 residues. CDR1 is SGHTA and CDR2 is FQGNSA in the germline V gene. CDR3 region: CASSPTSTSGVYEQYF. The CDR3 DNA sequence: TGTGCCAGCAGCCCCACTTCGACTAGCGGGGTCTACGAGCAGTACTTC.

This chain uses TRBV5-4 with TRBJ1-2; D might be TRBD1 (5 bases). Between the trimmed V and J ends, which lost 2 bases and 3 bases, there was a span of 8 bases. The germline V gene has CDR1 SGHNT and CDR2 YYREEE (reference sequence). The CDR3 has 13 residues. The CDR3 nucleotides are TGTGCCAGCAGCTTACAGGCCTACTATGGCTACACCTTC. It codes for CASSLQAYYGYTF. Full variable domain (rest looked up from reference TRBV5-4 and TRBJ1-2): ETGVTQSPTHLIKTRGQQVTLRCSSQSGHNTVSWYQQALGQGPQFIFQYYREEENGRGNFPPRFSGLQFPNYSSELNVNALELDDSALYLCASSLQAYYGYTFGSGTRLTVV.

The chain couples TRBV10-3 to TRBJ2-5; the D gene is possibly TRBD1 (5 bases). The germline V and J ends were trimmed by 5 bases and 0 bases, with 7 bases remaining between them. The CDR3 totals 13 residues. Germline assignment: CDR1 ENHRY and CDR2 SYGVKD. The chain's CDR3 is CAISPGNQETQYF. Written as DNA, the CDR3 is TGTGCCATCAGTCCAGGGAACCAAGAGACCCAGTACTTC.

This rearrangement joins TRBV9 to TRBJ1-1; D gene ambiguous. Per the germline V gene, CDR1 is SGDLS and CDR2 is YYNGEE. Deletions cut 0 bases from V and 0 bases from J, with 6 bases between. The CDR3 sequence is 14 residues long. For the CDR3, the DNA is TGTGCCAGCAGCGTAGAGGCCATGAACACTGAAGCTTTCTTT. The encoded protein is CASSVEAMNTEAFF.

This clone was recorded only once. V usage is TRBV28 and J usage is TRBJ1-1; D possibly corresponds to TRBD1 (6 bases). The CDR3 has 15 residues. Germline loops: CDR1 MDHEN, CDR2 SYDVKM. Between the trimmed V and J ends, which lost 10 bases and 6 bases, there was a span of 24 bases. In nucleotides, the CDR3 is TGTGCCACCGTCCCCCCAGTCGCGGGGGGGCCTGAAGCTTTCTTT. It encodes CATVPPVAGGPEAFF. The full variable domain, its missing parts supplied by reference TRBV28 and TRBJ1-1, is DVKVTQSSRYLVKRTGEKVFLECVQDMDHENMFWYRQDPGLGLRLIYFSYDVKMKEKGDIPEGYSVSREKKERFSLILESASTNQTSMYLCATVPPVAGGPEAFFGQGTRLTVV.

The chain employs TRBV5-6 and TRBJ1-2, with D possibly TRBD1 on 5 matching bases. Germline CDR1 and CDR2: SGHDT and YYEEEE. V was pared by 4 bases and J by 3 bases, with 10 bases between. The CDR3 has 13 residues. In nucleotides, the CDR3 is TGTGCCAGCAGCCGGGGGGGAGACTATGGCTACACCTTC. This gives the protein CASSRGGDYGYTF.

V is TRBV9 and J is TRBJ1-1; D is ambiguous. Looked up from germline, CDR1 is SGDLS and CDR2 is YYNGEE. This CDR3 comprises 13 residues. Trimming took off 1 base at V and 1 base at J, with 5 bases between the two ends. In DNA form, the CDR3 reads TGTGCCAGCAGCGTATTAGAGAACACTGAAGCTTTCTTT. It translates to CASSVLENTEAFF.

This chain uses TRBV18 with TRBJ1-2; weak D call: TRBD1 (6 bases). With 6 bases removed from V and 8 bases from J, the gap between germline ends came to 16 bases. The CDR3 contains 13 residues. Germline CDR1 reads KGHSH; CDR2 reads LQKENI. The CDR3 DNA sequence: TGTGCCAGCTCCCCAGGGGAAACTGAAGGCTACACCTTC. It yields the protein CASSPGETEGYTF.